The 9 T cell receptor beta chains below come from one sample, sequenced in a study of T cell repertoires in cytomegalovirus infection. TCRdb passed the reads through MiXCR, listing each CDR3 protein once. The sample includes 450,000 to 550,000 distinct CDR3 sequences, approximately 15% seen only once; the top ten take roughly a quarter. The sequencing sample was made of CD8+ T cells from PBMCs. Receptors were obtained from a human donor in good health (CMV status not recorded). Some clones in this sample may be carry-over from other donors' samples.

The CDR3 loop is CASSLGPDASGETQYF. The CDR3 DNA reads as TGTGCCAGTAGTTTGGGACCGGATGCCAGTGGAGAGACCCAGTACTTC. The gene calls are TRBV19 and TRBJ2-5, with D tentatively TRBD1 or TRBD2 (5 bases each). Looked up from germline, CDR1 is LNHDA and CDR2 is SQIVND (reference sequence). The CDR3 is 16 amino acids. Trimming left V 5 bases short and J 4 bases short, with 20 bases between.

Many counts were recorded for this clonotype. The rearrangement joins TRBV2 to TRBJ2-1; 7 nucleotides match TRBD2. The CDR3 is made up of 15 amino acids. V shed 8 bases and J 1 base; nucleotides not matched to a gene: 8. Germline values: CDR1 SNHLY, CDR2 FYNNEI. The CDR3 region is CASPGLRESYNEQFF. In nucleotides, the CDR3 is TGTGCCAGCCCGGGCTTGCGGGAGTCCTACAATGAGCAGTTCTTC.

The CDR3 loop reads CASSVNRVNYGYTF. The CDR3 DNA follows: TGTGCCAGCAGCGTAAACAGGGTGAACTATGGCTACACCTTC. The chain has TRBV9 and TRBJ1-2; maybe TRBD1 (6 bases). This CDR3 has 14 residues. The germline V gene has CDR1 SGDLS and CDR2 YYNGEE. V lost 1 base, J lost 2 bases, and 9 bases lay in between.

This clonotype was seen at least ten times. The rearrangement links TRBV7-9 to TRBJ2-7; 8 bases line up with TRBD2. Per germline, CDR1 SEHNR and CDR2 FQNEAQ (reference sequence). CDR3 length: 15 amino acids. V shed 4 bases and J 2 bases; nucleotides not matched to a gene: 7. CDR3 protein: CASSYSGRGTYEQYF. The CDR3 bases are TGTGCCAGCAGCTACAGCGGGAGAGGGACCTACGAGCAGTACTTC.

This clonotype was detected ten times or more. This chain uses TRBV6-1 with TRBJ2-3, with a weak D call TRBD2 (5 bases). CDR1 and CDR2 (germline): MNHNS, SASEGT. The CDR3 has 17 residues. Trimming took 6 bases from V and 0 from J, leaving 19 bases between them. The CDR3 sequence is CASRPLSRTSSTDTQYF. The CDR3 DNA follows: TGTGCCAGCAGGCCCTTATCCCGGACTTCTAGCACAGATACGCAGTATTTT.

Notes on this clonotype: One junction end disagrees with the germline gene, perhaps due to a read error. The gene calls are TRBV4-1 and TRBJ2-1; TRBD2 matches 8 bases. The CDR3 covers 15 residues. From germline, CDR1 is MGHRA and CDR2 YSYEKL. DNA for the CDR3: TGCGCCAGCCGGGAGGGGGACGGCTCCTACAATGAGCGGTTCTTC. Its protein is CASREGDGSYNERFF.

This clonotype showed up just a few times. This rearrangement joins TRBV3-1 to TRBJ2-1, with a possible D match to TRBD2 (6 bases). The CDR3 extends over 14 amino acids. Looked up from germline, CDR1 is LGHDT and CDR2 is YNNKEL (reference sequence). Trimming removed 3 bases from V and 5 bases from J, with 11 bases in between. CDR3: CASSQLGGDNEQFF. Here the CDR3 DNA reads TGTGCCAGCAGCCAGCTAGGCGGGGACAATGAGCAGTTCTTC.

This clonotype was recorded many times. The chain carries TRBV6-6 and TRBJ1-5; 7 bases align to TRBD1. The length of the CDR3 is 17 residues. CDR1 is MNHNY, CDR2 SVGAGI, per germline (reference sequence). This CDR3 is CEGQATGEIPANQPQHF. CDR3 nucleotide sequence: TGTGAGGGCCAGGCCACAGGGGAAATCCCTGCCAATCAGCCCCAGCATTTT.

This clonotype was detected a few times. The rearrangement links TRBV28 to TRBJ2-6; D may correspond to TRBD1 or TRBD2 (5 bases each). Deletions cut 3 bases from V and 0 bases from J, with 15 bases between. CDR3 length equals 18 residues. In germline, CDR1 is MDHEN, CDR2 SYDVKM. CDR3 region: CASSFGTGTYSGANVLTF. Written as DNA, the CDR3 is TGTGCCAGCAGTTTCGGGACGGGAACTTACTCTGGGGCCAACGTCCTGACTTTC.